Listed below are T cell receptor beta chains from one sample, sequenced in a study of shared clonotypes between healthy human individuals. Repertoires were generated with immunoSEQ multiplex PCR, while TCRdb's copy carries only in-frame clones and drops some. This sample has approximately 500,000 clones, with 79% found just once. Sequencing was done on a sample of PBMCs. These receptors came from a woman aged 40 to 50 in good health. Some clones in this sample may be carry-over from other donors' samples. Both conserved end residues are part of each CDR3. A D gene is named only where the DNA matches it firmly. Clone size is shown for a subset of rows, as once, few, many or a class of expanded clone.

D | J | V | size | CDR3 | DNA
TRBD2 | TRBJ2-1 | TRBV19 | - | CASSRGGGPSYNEQFF | TGTGCCAGTAGCCGGGGGGGAGGCCCATCCTACAATGAGCAGTTCTTC
- | TRBJ1-1 | TRBV29-1 | few | CSVEGPDSPTEAFF | TGCAGCGTTGAAGGGCCGGACAGCCCTACTGAAGCTTTCTTT
TRBD2 | TRBJ2-2 | TRBV6-1 | - | CASSARLASNTGELFF | TGTGCCAGCAGTGCCCGACTAGCCTCGAACACCGGGGAGCTGTTTTTT
- | TRBJ2-1 | TRBV6-1 | - | CASSEREIPRIYEQFF | TGTGCCAGCAGTGAACGGGAGATCCCAAGAATCTATGAGCAGTTCTTC
- | TRBJ2-7 | TRBV5-4 | - | CASSLGGGRYEQYF | TGTGCCAGCAGCTTGGGTGGGGGGCGCTACGAGCAGTACTTC
- | TRBJ1-2 | TRBV28 | - | CASSRSTFYGYTF | TGTGCCAGCAGTCGTTCTACTTTTTATGGCTACACCTTC
- | TRBJ1-3 | TRBV19 | - | CASPGHRCLSSGNTIYF | TGTGCCAGCCCGGGACATCGGTGTCTCAGCTCTGGAAACACCATATATTTT
- | TRBJ2-5 | TRBV6-1 | - | CASSEGAGVWETQYF | TGTGCCAGCAGTGAGGGTGCAGGGGTCTGGGAGACCCAGTACTTC
TRBD2 | TRBJ2-1 | TRBV5-1 | - | CASAGLAHYNEQFF | TGCGCCAGCGCGGGACTAGCGCATTACAATGAGCAGTTCTTC
- | TRBJ2-1 | TRBV5-4 | - | CASSPVQGPFFF | TGTGCCAGCAGCCCAGTACAGGGCCCATTTTTCTTC
TRBD2 | TRBJ2-2 | TRBV18 | few | CASSPPAAGASVTGELFF | TGTGCCAGCTCACCTCCGGCAGCGGGAGCATCAGTTACCGGGGAGCTGTTTTTT
- | TRBJ2-6 | TRBV19 | - | CASSIQARAGANVLTF | TGTGCCAGTAGTATTCAGGCCCGCGCTGGGGCCAACGTCCTGACTTTC
- | TRBJ1-1 | TRBV19 | - | CASSPRLRTYNTEAFF | TGTGCCAGTAGTCCCAGACTGCGGACCTATAACACTGAAGCTTTCTTT
TRBD1 | TRBJ1-2 | TRBV6-1 | few | CASSLRTGGGYGYTF | TGTGCCAGCAGTCTCCGGACAGGGGGGGGATATGGCTACACCTTC
TRBD1 | TRBJ2-3 | TRBV7-2 | - | CASSRDSAADTQYF | TGTGCCAGCAGCCGGGACAGCGCCGCAGATACGCAGTATTTT
- | TRBJ1-2 | TRBV28 | few | CASSLGRDYGYTF | TGTGCCAGCAGTTTGGGCAGGGACTATGGCTACACCTTC
- | TRBJ2-7 | TRBV5-6 | - | CASSSALSAYEQYF | TGTGCCAGCAGCTCCGCTCTTTCAGCCTACGAGCAGTACTTC
- | TRBJ2-7 | TRBV4-3 | - | CASSQDNSGDTYEQYF | TGCGCCAGCAGCCAAGATAACTCGGGAGACACCTACGAGCAGTACTTC
- | TRBJ2-1 | TRBV7-3 | - | CASSFRPSHEQFF | TGTGCCAGCAGCTTCCGCCCCTCCCATGAGCAGTTCTTC
TRBD1 | TRBJ2-3 | TRBV5-1 | few | CASSRGQSTDTQYF | TGCGCCAGTAGTAGGGGGCAGAGCACAGATACGCAGTATTTT
- | TRBJ2-3 | TRBV19 | - | CASRSGSTDTQYF | TGTGCCAGTAGGAGCGGGAGCACAGATACGCAGTATTTT
TRBD2 | TRBJ2-7 | TRBV5-4 | - | CASSMTSGYSYEQYF | TGTGCCAGCAGCATGACTAGCGGATACTCCTACGAGCAGTACTTC
TRBD1 | TRBJ1-2 | TRBV27 | - | CASSLHLQGVGYTF | TGTGCCAGCAGTTTACATTTACAGGGGGTCGGCTACACCTTC
- | TRBJ2-7 | TRBV5-4 | - | CASSLGHGAYEQYF | TGTGCCAGCAGCTTGGGCCACGGGGCCTACGAGCAGTACTTC
- | TRBJ2-3 | TRBV30 | - | CAWSDNFYSTDTQYF | TGTGCCTGGAGTGATAACTTTTATAGCACAGATACGCAGTATTTT
- | TRBJ2-7 | TRBV5-5 | - | CASSLAPGLDEQYF | TGTGCCAGCAGCTTGGCACCGGGGCTCGACGAGCAGTACTTC
- | TRBJ2-3 | TRBV7-9 | - | CASIKRAISTDTQYF | TGTGCCAGCATCAAGAGGGCCATTAGCACAGATACGCAGTATTTT
TRBD2 | TRBJ2-5 | TRBV28 | - | CASSLRIAGVETQYF | TGTGCCAGCAGTTTGAGGATAGCGGGAGTGGAGACCCAGTACTTC
- | TRBJ1-1 | TRBV2 | - | CASSDGVGYTEAFF | TGTGCCAGCAGTGACGGGGTAGGGTACACTGAAGCTTTCTTT
- | TRBJ2-2 | TRBV28 | - | CASRKTATGELFF | TGTGCCAGCAGAAAGACAGCCACCGGGGAGCTGTTTTTT
- | TRBJ1-1 | TRBV28 | - | CASSFRGDPTEAFF | TGTGCCAGCAGTTTTCGCGGGGATCCCACTGAAGCTTTCTTT
TRBD2 | TRBJ2-3 | TRBV7-9 | - | CASSLAGGRDTQYF | TGTGCCAGCAGCTTAGCGGGAGGGAGAGATACGCAGTATTTT
TRBD1 | TRBJ1-2 | TRBV28 | - | CASSPLTGNYGYTF | TGTGCCAGCAGTCCCCTGACAGGGAACTATGGCTACACCTTC
TRBD1 | TRBJ1-4 | TRBV5-1 | - | CASSGTGADEKLFF | TGCGCCAGCAGCGGGACAGGGGCGGATGAAAAACTGTTTTTT
TRBD1 | TRBJ2-6 | TRBV5-5 | - | CASSPGTEPGANVLTF | TGTGCCAGCAGCCCCGGGACAGAGCCTGGGGCCAACGTCCTGACTTTC
- | TRBJ1-1 | TRBV15 | - | CATSSYGGSRTEAFF | TGTGCCACCAGCAGTTACGGGGGCTCGCGGACTGAAGCTTTCTTT
TRBD2 | TRBJ2-2 | TRBV5-1 | - | CASSRRTSGIGELFF | TGCGCCAGCAGCCGGAGGACTAGCGGGATCGGGGAGCTGTTTTTT
- | TRBJ1-2 | TRBV2 | - | CASSAGRGENGYTF | TGTGCCAGCAGTGCAGGAAGGGGCGAAAATGGCTACACCTTC
TRBD1 | TRBJ2-1 | TRBV27 | few | CASSRTGTGEIRSTYNEQFF | TGTGCCAGCTCCCGAACCGGGACAGGGGAGATTAGATCGACCTACAATGAGCAGTTCTTC
- | TRBJ2-2 | TRBV5-1 | once | CASSLHGSGQGTGELFF | TGCGCCAGCAGCCTACACGGATCGGGTCAAGGCACCGGGGAGCTGTTTTTT
- | TRBJ1-2 | TRBV28 | - | CASSPRSGGYTF | TGTGCCAGCAGTCCTCGGTCGGGGGGCTACACCTTC
TRBD1 | TRBJ1-5 | TRBV28 | - | CATGTAWQLSINQPQHF | TGTGCCACCGGGACAGCCTGGCAACTCTCCATCAATCAGCCCCAGCATTTT
- | TRBJ2-1 | TRBV12-5 | - | CASGLVWNYNEQFF | TGTGCTAGTGGTTTGGTATGGAACTACAATGAGCAGTTCTTC
- | TRBJ2-7 | TRBV5-5 | once | CASGIRGDGYEQYF | TGTGCCAGCGGGATACGGGGAGATGGCTACGAGCAGTACTTC
TRBD1 | TRBJ1-1 | TRBV29-1 | - | CSVEESTGNTEAFF | TGCAGCGTTGAAGAGTCGACAGGGAATACTGAAGCTTTCTTT
- | TRBJ2-7 | TRBV15 | - | CATSRGGERMGEQYF | TGTGCCACCAGCAGAGGGGGGGAAAGGATGGGTGAGCAGTACTTC
TRBD2 | TRBJ2-2 | TRBV9 | - | CASSIIGTSTGELFF | TGTGCCAGCAGTATAATCGGGACTAGTACCGGGGAGCTGTTTTTT
TRBD2 | TRBJ2-3 | TRBV10-1 | - | CASSESGGSADTQYF | TGCGCCAGCAGTGAGTCTGGCGGGAGTGCAGATACGCAGTATTTT
TRBD1 | TRBJ1-5 | TRBV18 | - | CASSPQGVANQPQHF | TGTGCCAGCTCACCCCAGGGGGTCGCGAATCAGCCCCAGCATTTT
- | TRBJ2-5 | TRBV7-9 | many | CASSPTGPQETQYF | TGTGCCAGCAGCCCAACCGGGCCGCAAGAGACCCAGTACTTC
- | TRBJ2-7 | TRBV18 | once | CASSPWDIAEQYF | TGTGCCAGCTCACCCTGGGACATAGCCGAGCAGTACTTC
TRBD1 | TRBJ1-4 | TRBV28 | - | CASRAGGPTNEKLFF | TGTGCCAGCAGGGCAGGGGGCCCAACTAATGAAAAACTGTTTTTT
- | TRBJ2-1 | TRBV6-6 | - | CASSYEGGWNEQFF | TGTGCCAGCAGTTATGAGGGGGGATGGAATGAGCAGTTCTTC
- | TRBJ1-2 | TRBV5-4 | - | CASSLGAGSGYGYTF | TGTGCCAGCAGCTTGGGTGCAGGTAGCGGTTATGGCTACACCTTC
- | TRBJ2-7 | TRBV6-1 | - | CASSVGGSYEQYF | TGTGCCAGCAGTGTCGGGGGCTCCTACGAGCAGTACTTC
- | TRBJ2-1 | TRBV11-3 | - | CASSLNIGTISYNEQFF | TGTGCCAGCAGCTTAAATATAGGTACTATATCCTACAATGAGCAGTTCTTC
- | TRBJ2-3 | TRBV10-2 | - | CASNRESNTDTQYF | TGCGCCAGCAACCGGGAGAGCAACACAGATACGCAGTATTTT
- | TRBJ2-7 | TRBV25-1 | - | CASTRVHCF | TGTGCCAGCACGCGGGTTCACTGCTTC
- | TRBJ1-5 | TRBV19 | - | CASSLRVGDSNQPQHF | TGTGCCAGTAGTCTCAGGGTGGGGGATAGCAATCAGCCCCAGCATTTT
TRBD2 | TRBJ2-7 | TRBV19 | - | CASSMGLAETYEQYF | TGTGCCAGTAGTATGGGACTAGCGGAAACCTACGAGCAGTACTTC